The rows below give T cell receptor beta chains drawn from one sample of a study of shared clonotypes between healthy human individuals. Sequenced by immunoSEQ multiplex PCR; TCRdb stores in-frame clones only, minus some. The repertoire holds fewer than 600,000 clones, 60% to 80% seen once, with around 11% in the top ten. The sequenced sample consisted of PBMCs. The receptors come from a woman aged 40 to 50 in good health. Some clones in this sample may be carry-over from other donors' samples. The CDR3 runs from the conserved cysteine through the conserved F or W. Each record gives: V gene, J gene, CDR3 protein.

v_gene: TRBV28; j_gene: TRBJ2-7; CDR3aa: CASSSPEGSDYEQYF
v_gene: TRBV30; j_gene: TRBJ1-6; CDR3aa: CAWSVRQGNSPLHF
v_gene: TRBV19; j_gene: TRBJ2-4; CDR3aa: CASRDRGSKNIQYF
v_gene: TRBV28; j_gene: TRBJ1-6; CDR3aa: CASSRLDRDNSPLHF
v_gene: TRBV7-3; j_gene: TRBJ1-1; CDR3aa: CASSLAPQVTGTEAFF
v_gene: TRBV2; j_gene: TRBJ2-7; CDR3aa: CASSVLATSSYEQYF
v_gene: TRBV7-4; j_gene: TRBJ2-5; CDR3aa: CASSLVWMGQGETQYF
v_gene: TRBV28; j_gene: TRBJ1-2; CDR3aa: CASSYPPGTENYGYTF
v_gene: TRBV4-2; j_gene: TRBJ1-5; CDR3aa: CASSQDEGSDQPQHF
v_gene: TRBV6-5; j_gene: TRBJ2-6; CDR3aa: CASSSSGTPWANVLTF
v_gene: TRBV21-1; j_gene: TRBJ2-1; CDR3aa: CASSYRREVPNEQFF
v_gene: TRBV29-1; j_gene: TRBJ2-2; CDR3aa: CSVQGGLAGGTGELFF